This T cell receptor (beta chain) was found in a study of post-analysis software for immune sequencing data. Study observations and caveats: A handful of TRBV segments (TRBV5-6, TRBV5-1 and TRBV20-1 among them) occurred more frequently in patients than in controls. In multiple sclerosis, normalized Chao1 diversity was significantly below that of controls.

The CDR3 covers 13 residues. With 11 bases removed from V and 3 bases from J, the gap between germline ends came to 11 bases. Tagging with unique molecular identifiers was a feature of the TCR beta cDNA libraries. TCRdb re-analysed the PCR reads in MiXCR, keeping a single row per CDR3 protein. The table has 650,000 to 850,000 distinct CDR3 sequences, roughly 46% seen once. As concerns this clonotype: Its antigen is currently unknown.

Sequencing was done on a sample of blood. This chain links TRBV12-3 or TRBV12-4 with TRBJ2-6; no firm D call. The TCR comes from a girl aged 10-17 years with multiple sclerosis. Here the CDR3 DNA reads TGTGCCGTTAGGCCAATTGGGGCCAACGTCCTGACTTTC. It encodes CAVRPIGANVLTF.